Listed here are 20 T cell receptor beta chains from one sample, sequenced in a study of cytomegalovirus exposure and HLA in healthy donors. PCR involved 60 Vbeta and 13 Jbeta primers. Profiled with immunoSEQ multiplex PCR; TCRdb holds only in-frame clones, not every one. Found here are roughly 190,000 clones, roughly 80% of them singletons; the top ten hold over 3.5%. The sample taken for sequencing was PBMCs. The receptors here all came from a man aged 50 to 60 in good health and CMV-seronegative.

The chain couples TRBV19 to TRBJ2-2, with D maybe TRBD2 (5 bases). The CDR3 has 12 residues. The germline V gene encodes CDR1 LNHDA and CDR2 SQIVND (reference sequence). The V gene lost 7 bases and the J gene lost 6 bases, with 9 bases spanning the gap. The DNA of the CDR3 is TGTGCCAGTATCGGGGATTCCGGGGAGCTGTTTTTT. This sequence encodes CASIGDSGELFF.

This chain connects TRBV29-1 to TRBJ1-6, with 9 bases aligning to TRBD1. Trimming took 6 bases from V and 9 from J; bases not matched to a gene: 6. There are 13 residues in the CDR3. The germline V gene has CDR1 SQVTM and CDR2 ANQGSEA. CDR3 amino acids: CSVGTGQSSPLHF. CDR3 sequence (DNA): TGCAGCGTGGGGACAGGGCAGAGTTCACCCCTCCACTTT. Together with reference TRBV29-1 and TRBJ1-6, the CDR3 gives the full variable domain: SAVISQKPSRDICQRGTSLTIQCQVDSQVTMMFWYRQQPGQSLTLIATANQGSEATYESGFVIDKFPISRPNLTFSTLTVSNMSPEDSSIYLCSVGTGQSSPLHFGNGTRLTVT.

This clone came up once. This chain joins TRBV7-6 and TRBJ2-3; 13 positions agree with TRBD2. This CDR3 has 18 residues. Germline assignment: CDR1 SGHVS and CDR2 FNYEAQ. J gave up 0 bases and V 5 bases, and 8 bases lay outside the gene matches. CDR3: CASSPGLAGRTSTDTQYF. In DNA, the CDR3 is TGTGCCAGCAGCCCGGGACTAGCGGGGCGAACTAGCACAGATACGCAGTATTTT.

The rearrangement links TRBV10-1 to TRBJ2-3; 8 bases are shared with TRBD2. V lost 6 bases to trimming and J lost 8 bases; unmatched junction nucleotides: 4. The CDR3 runs 12 residues. Germline CDR1 is WNHNN and CDR2 is SYGVQD (reference sequence). The CDR3 DNA reads as TGCGCCAGCAGCTCCGGGACTAGTACGCAGTATTTT. Encoded protein: CASSSGTSTQYF.

The chain has TRBV7-7 and TRBJ2-7, with D unclear. Deletions cut 1 base from V and 0 bases from J, with 19 bases between. Germline lookup yields CDR1 SSHAT and CDR2 FNYEAQ (reference sequence). This CDR3 comprises 18 residues. DNA for the CDR3: TGTGCCAGCAGCTTAGTCGGCAAGGCCGGGTCCAACTCCTACGAGCAGTACTTC. It codes for CASSLVGKAGSNSYEQYF.

The rearrangement joins TRBV9 to TRBJ2-2; a possible D gene is TRBD2 (5 bases). Germline V gene lookup returns CDR1 SGDLS and CDR2 YYNGEE. This CDR3 has 14 residues. Trimming pared 3 bases from V and 5 bases from J, leaving 11 bases between. CDR3: CASSAPSGTGELFF. The CDR3 bases are TGTGCCAGCAGCGCACCTTCGGGGACCGGGGAGCTGTTTTTT.

This clone came up a few times. This sequence joins TRBV5-6 and TRBJ1-4; 8 positions match TRBD1. The V gene's germline CDR1 is SGHDT and CDR2 YYEEEE. The CDR3 sequence is 16 residues long. The junction had 5 bases not matched to a gene; V was cut back by 4 bases and J by 0 bases. DNA of the CDR3: TGTGCCAGCAGCCCTCGACAGGGGACAACTAATGAAAAACTGTTTTTT. As protein: CASSPRQGTTNEKLFF.

The rearrangement joins TRBV10-2 to TRBJ2-2; 11 positions agree with TRBD2. Germline lookup yields CDR1 WSHSY and CDR2 SAAADI. This CDR3 spans 15 amino acids. V lost 6 bases to trimming and J lost 6 bases; unmatched junction nucleotides: 6. The CDR3 bases are TGCGCCAGCAGACCAGGACTAGCGGGTTCCGGGGAGCTGTTTTTT. Residues: CASRPGLAGSGELFF.

The chain has TRBV5-4 and TRBJ1-4; TRBD1 matches at 8 bases. The V gene end was trimmed by 2 bases and the J gene end by 12 bases; junction bases not matched to a gene: 6. Germline CDR1 SGHNT, CDR2 YYREEE (reference sequence). The CDR3 spans 13 residues. The CDR3 reads CASSFMTQGELFF. The DNA of the CDR3 is TGTGCCAGCAGCTTTATGACACAGGGGGAACTGTTTTTT.

The V and J genes are TRBV13 and TRBJ2-6; TRBD1 matches 7 bases. V shed 4 bases, J shed 2 bases, and the junction held 11 bases outside the gene matches. CDR3 size: 18 residues. CDR1 and CDR2 from the germline V gene are PRHDT and FYEKMQ (reference sequence). This chain's CDR3 is CASSSYDRDPPGANVLTF. CDR3 sequence (DNA): TGTGCCAGCAGCTCATACGACAGGGATCCTCCTGGGGCCAACGTCCTGACTTTC. The entire variable domain, with the rest obtained from reference TRBV13 and TRBJ2-6, is as follows: AAGVIQSPRHLIKEKRETATLKCYPIPRHDTVYWYQQGPGQDPQFLISFYEKMQSDKGSIPDRFSAQQFSDYHSELNMSSLELGDSALYFCASSSYDRDPPGANVLTFGAGSRLTVL.

The table lists this clone with a count of one. The chain links TRBV30 to TRBJ1-4; D remains ambiguous. Per the germline V gene, CDR1 is GTSNPN and CDR2 is SVGIG (reference sequence). Trimming removed 3 bases from V and 4 bases from J, with 9 bases in between. CDR3 length equals 13 residues. Here the CDR3 reads CAWRNGLNEKLFF. The CDR3 coding sequence is TGTGCCTGGAGAAATGGACTTAATGAAAAACTGTTTTTT.

The chain combines TRBV19 with TRBJ1-5; possibly TRBD1 for D (5 bases). The germline V and J ends were trimmed by 5 bases and 7 bases, with 15 bases remaining between them. Germline V gene lookup returns CDR1 LNHDA and CDR2 SQIVND (reference sequence). CDR3 size: 14 residues. This chain's CDR3 is CASSYGRGSQPQHF. As DNA, the CDR3 is TGTGCCAGTAGTTATGGGAGGGGATCCCAGCCCCAGCATTTT. Full variable domain (outside the CDR3, taken from reference TRBV19 and TRBJ1-5): DGGITQSPKYLFRKEGQNVTLSCEQNLNHDAMYWYRQDPGQGLRLIYYSQIVNDFQKGDIAEGYSVSREKKESFPLTVTSAQKNPTAFYLCASSYGRGSQPQHFGDGTRLSIL.

The chain couples TRBV30 to TRBJ1-4; TRBD1 aligns across 8 bases. Germline V gene sequence: CDR1 GTSNPN, CDR2 SVGIG (reference sequence). J gave up 8 bases and V 0 bases, and 5 bases lay outside the gene matches. The CDR3 is 14 amino acids. Here the CDR3 reads CAWSVQAGGEKLFF. The DNA for the CDR3 is TGTGCCTGGAGTGTACAGGCAGGGGGCGAAAAACTGTTTTTT.

The V gene is TRBV11-3, the J gene TRBJ2-5; the match to TRBD1 covers 7 bases. Germline V gene lookup returns CDR1 SGHNT and CDR2 YENEEA. The CDR3 has 14 amino acids. V gave up 3 bases and J gave up 3 bases; unmatched junction bases: 4. The CDR3 DNA reads TGTGCCAGCAGCTTTGGAGGACAGGAAGAGACCCAGTACTTC. As protein: CASSFGGQEETQYF.

V gene TRBV29-1 combines with J gene TRBJ2-1, with D unresolved. The CDR3 contains 14 residues. Germline-derived CDR1 and CDR2 are SQVTM and ANQGSEA. V lost 4 bases and J 6 bases, leaving 16 bases between the germline ends. This chain's CDR3 is CSVGYRLESNEQFF. The CDR3 DNA reads as TGCAGCGTTGGTTACAGATTAGAGTCCAATGAGCAGTTCTTC.

This clone was counted a few times. CDR3 bases: TGTGCCAGCACCCTCACGGGAAGGACCGCGAATTCACCCCTCCACTTT. Its translation: CASTLTGRTANSPLHF. The gene calls are TRBV28 and TRBJ1-6; D gene uncertain. Germline assignment: CDR1 MDHEN and CDR2 SYDVKM. This CDR3 has 16 amino acids. The germline V and J ends were trimmed by 7 bases and 7 bases, with 20 bases remaining between them. Full variable domain (outside the CDR3, taken from reference TRBV28 and TRBJ1-6): DVKVTQSSRYLVKRTGEKVFLECVQDMDHENMFWYRQDPGLGLRLIYFSYDVKMKEKGDIPEGYSVSREKKERFSLILESASTNQTSMYLCASTLTGRTANSPLHFGNGTRLTVT.

The J gene is TRBJ1-2, the V gene TRBV28; 9 bases agree with TRBD1. Germline trimming cut 6 bases from V and 7 bases from J; bases unmatched to any gene: 9. Germline CDR1 and CDR2: MDHEN and SYDVKM. This CDR3 region has 14 residues. CDR3 nucleotides: TGTGCCAGCAGGCGGGACAGGGTCTACTCTGGCTACACCTTC. The encoded protein is CASRRDRVYSGYTF.

The DNA of the CDR3 is TGTGCCAGCAGTTTAAGGGGGGGTCGGGCCGGGGAGCTGTTTTTT. It codes for CASSLRGGRAGELFF. The chain joins TRBV6-5 to TRBJ2-2, with D perhaps matching TRBD2 (7 bases). Trimming left V 4 bases short and J 6 bases short, with 15 bases between. The CDR3 sequence is 15 residues long. Germline values: CDR1 MNHEY, CDR2 SVGAGI.

V gene TRBV5-5 combines with J gene TRBJ1-2, with D unresolved. The CDR3 is made up of 13 amino acids. V shed 1 base and J shed 6 bases, with 10 bases lying between them. Germline V gives CDR1 SGHKS, CDR2 YYEKEE (reference sequence). The CDR3 sequence: CASSLSQNNGYTF. The DNA for the CDR3 is TGTGCCAGCAGCTTGAGTCAAAACAATGGCTACACCTTC.

This chain uses TRBV4-1 with TRBJ2-3; D might be TRBD1 (6 bases). The germline V gene encodes CDR1 MGHRA and CDR2 YSYEKL. This CDR3 is 14 amino acids long. V was pared by 0 bases and J by 8 bases, with 12 bases between. CDR3: CASSQDPDSFTQYF. The CDR3 nucleotides read TGCGCCAGCAGCCAAGATCCGGACAGCTTTACGCAGTATTTT.